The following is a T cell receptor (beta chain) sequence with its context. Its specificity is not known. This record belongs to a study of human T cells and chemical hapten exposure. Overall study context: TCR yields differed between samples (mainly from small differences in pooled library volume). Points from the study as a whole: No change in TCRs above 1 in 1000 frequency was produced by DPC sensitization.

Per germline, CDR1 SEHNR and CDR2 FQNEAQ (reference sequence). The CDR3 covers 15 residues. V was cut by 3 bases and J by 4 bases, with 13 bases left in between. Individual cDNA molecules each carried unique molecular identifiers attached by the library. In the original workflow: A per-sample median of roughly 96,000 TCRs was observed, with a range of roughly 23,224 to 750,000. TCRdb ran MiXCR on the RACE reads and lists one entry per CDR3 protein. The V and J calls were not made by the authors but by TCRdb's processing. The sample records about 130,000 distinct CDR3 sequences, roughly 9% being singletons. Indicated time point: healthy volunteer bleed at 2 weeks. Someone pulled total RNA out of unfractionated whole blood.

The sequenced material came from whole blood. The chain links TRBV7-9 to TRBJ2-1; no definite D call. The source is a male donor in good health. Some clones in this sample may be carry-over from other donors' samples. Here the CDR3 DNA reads TGTGCCAGCAGCTTGCGGTTACCTTCTTACAATGAGCAGTTCTTC. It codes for CASSLRLPSYNEQFF.